The 5 T cell receptor beta chains reported below all come from one sample, sequenced in a study of T cell repertoires in cytomegalovirus infection. These receptors lack a known antigen. TCRdb re-analysed the reads in MiXCR, keeping a single row per CDR3 protein. Of approximately 990,000 distinct CDR3 sequences detected, 31% appear once; the ten largest clones hold around 15%. Sequencing was performed on cultured CD8+ T cells from PBMCs, taken from culture after CMV antigen stimulation. The source is a human donor in good health (CMV status not recorded). Some clones in this sample may be carry-over from other donors' samples.

This clonotype has only a few counts. The J gene is TRBJ2-1, the V gene TRBV27, with 11 bases identical to TRBD2. This CDR3 contains 16 residues. CDR1 is MNHEY and CDR2 is SMNVEV in the germline V gene (reference sequence). V lost 1 base to trimming and J lost 7 bases; unmatched junction nucleotides: 6. CDR3 coding DNA: TGTGCCAGCAGTTTATTTCTAGCGGGGGGAGAGAATGAGCAGTTCTTC. Its protein product is CASSLFLAGGENEQFF.

This chain links TRBV25-1 with TRBJ2-3; possibly TRBD2 for D (5 bases). This CDR3 is 16 amino acids long. The V end lost 2 bases, the J end lost 4 bases, and 16 bases lay between the germline ends. Germline CDR1 MGHDK, CDR2 SYGVNS. The CDR3: CASSEIGEGLSDTQYF. Here the CDR3 DNA reads TGTGCCAGCAGTGAAATTGGAGAGGGCTTATCAGATACGCAGTATTTT.

This clonotype showed up just a few times. This chain uses TRBV2 with TRBJ2-5; a weak D match, TRBD2 (6 bases). With 6 bases removed from V and 1 base from J, the gap between germline ends came to 15 bases. The CDR3 sequence is 15 residues long. CDR1 and CDR2 (germline): SNHLY, FYNNEI. CDR3 residues: CASSGPGVFQETQYF. The CDR3 DNA follows: TGTGCCAGCAGCGGGCCGGGAGTATTCCAAGAGACCCAGTACTTC.

Note on this clonotype: A much larger clone differs by one base, so this may be a read error. The chain employs TRBV7-1 and TRBJ2-4, with D possibly matching TRBD2 (6 bases). TRBV7-1 is labeled an ORF, and its function is uncertain. The CDR3 has 12 amino acids. The CDR3 is CVSRGVKNIQYF. DNA for the CDR3: TGTGTCAGCCGCGGGGTCAAAAACATTCAGTACTTC.

In this sample, this clonotype turned up a few times. The chain uses TRBV12-3 or TRBV12-4 and TRBJ2-2, with a tentative D call TRBD2 (5 bases). Trimming cost V 6 bases and J 6 bases, with 17 bases left between them. The CDR3 has 15 residues. This CDR3 is CASRPGNLGAGELFF. The CDR3 DNA reads as TGTGCCAGCAGGCCCGGGAATTTGGGTGCCGGGGAGCTGTTTTTT.